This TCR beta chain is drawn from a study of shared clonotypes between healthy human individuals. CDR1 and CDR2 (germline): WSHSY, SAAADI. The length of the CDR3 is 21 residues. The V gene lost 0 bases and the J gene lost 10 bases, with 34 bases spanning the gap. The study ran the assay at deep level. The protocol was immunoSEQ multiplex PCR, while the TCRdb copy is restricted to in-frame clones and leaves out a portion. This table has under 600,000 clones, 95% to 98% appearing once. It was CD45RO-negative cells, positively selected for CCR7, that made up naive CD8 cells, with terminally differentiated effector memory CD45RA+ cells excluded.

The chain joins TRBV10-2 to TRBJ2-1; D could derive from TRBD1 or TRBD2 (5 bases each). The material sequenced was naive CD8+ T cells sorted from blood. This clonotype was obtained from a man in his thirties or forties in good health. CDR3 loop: CASSESLSGGQLRGPIGEQFF. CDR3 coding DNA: TGCGCCAGCAGTGAGTCCCTGAGTGGGGGTCAACTAAGGGGTCCCATTGGGGAGCAGTTCTTC.